This is a list of T cell receptor beta chains from one sample in a study of blood T cell repertoires in COVID-19. Assay: immunoSEQ multiplex PCR; the TCRdb copy retains only in-frame clones and omits some. Here the sample spans roughly 320,000 clones, 65% to 90% being singletons. Sequencing used peripheral blood. The source of these receptors is a human donor in a cohort sampled during active COVID-19. The CDR3 runs from the conserved cysteine through the conserved F or W. Each record gives: clone size, V gene, D gene, J gene, CDR3 protein, CDR3 DNA. A D gene is named only where the DNA matches it firmly. The size field is filled for only some rows; it gives once, few, many or a size class.

abundance: -
v_gene: TRBV6-5
d_gene: TRBD1
j_gene: TRBJ2-1
CDR3aa: CASTHGGQGQNEQFF
CDR3nt: TGTGCCAGCACCCACGGGGGACAGGGTCAAAATGAGCAGTTCTTC

abundance: -
v_gene: TRBV27
d_gene: -
j_gene: TRBJ1-1
CDR3aa: CASSTMGRFEAFF
CDR3nt: TGTGCCAGCAGCACCATGGGGAGATTTGAAGCTTTCTTT

abundance: -
v_gene: TRBV11-2
d_gene: -
j_gene: TRBJ2-3
CDR3aa: CASSPPGLRTDTQYF
CDR3nt: TGTGCCAGCAGCCCGCCAGGGCTCCGCACAGATACGCAGTATTTT

abundance: -
v_gene: TRBV15
d_gene: -
j_gene: TRBJ1-1
CDR3aa: CATSFDSNTEAFF
CDR3nt: TGTGCCACCAGCTTCGACAGCAACACTGAAGCTTTCTTT

abundance: -
v_gene: TRBV11-1
d_gene: TRBD1
j_gene: TRBJ2-4
CDR3aa: CASSAGTAKNIQYF
CDR3nt: TGTGCCAGCAGCGCCGGGACAGCAAAAAACATTCAGTACTTC

abundance: -
v_gene: TRBV7-6
d_gene: -
j_gene: TRBJ2-7
CDR3aa: CASSPLVGVEQYF
CDR3nt: TGTGCCAGCAGCCCCCTCGTTGGAGTGGAGCAGTACTTC

abundance: -
v_gene: TRBV18
d_gene: -
j_gene: TRBJ2-2
CDR3aa: CASSPGTQNTGELFF
CDR3nt: TGTGCCAGCTCACCAGGGACACAGAACACCGGGGAGCTGTTTTTT

abundance: -
v_gene: TRBV3-1/TRBV3-2
d_gene: TRBD2
j_gene: TRBJ2-7
CDR3aa: CASSQDGIAGQYEQYF
CDR3nt: TGTGCCAGCAGCCAAGATGGGATAGCGGGGCAGTACGAGCAGTACTTC

abundance: -
v_gene: TRBV5-4
d_gene: -
j_gene: TRBJ2-7
CDR3aa: CASTIPNRNEQYF
CDR3nt: TGTGCCAGTACAATACCGAACAGGAACGAGCAGTACTTC

abundance: -
v_gene: TRBV6-1
d_gene: -
j_gene: TRBJ2-7
CDR3aa: CASSEAWAIYEQYF
CDR3nt: TGTGCCAGCAGTGAAGCGTGGGCCATCTACGAGCAGTACTTC

abundance: -
v_gene: TRBV10-1
d_gene: TRBD1
j_gene: TRBJ1-2
CDR3aa: CASSIRDRGPNYGYTF
CDR3nt: TGCGCCAGCAGCATCCGGGACAGAGGTCCTAACTATGGCTACACCTTC

abundance: -
v_gene: TRBV14
d_gene: TRBD1
j_gene: TRBJ1-1
CDR3aa: CASSQGGQPFEAFF
CDR3nt: TGTGCCAGCAGCCAAGGGGGACAGCCCTTTGAAGCTTTCTTT

abundance: -
v_gene: TRBV5-1
d_gene: -
j_gene: TRBJ1-1
CDR3aa: CASSLWGGNTEAFF
CDR3nt: TGCGCCAGCAGCTTGTGGGGGGGTAACACTGAAGCTTTCTTT

abundance: -
v_gene: TRBV10-1
d_gene: TRBD1
j_gene: TRBJ2-2
CDR3aa: CASRPGQGRTGELFF
CDR3nt: TGCGCCAGCAGACCAGGACAGGGGCGGACCGGGGAGCTGTTTTTT

abundance: -
v_gene: TRBV5-1
d_gene: -
j_gene: TRBJ2-2
CDR3aa: CASVQAGELFF
CDR3nt: TGCGCCAGCGTCCAGGCCGGGGAGCTGTTTTTT

abundance: -
v_gene: TRBV7-2
d_gene: -
j_gene: TRBJ2-3
CDR3aa: CASSDYTPLVPDTQYF
CDR3nt: TGTGCCAGCAGCGATTATACCCCACTAGTACCAGATACGCAGTATTTT

abundance: -
v_gene: TRBV3-1/TRBV3-2
d_gene: -
j_gene: TRBJ1-2
CDR3aa: CASSPRWGPHGYTF
CDR3nt: TGTGCCAGCAGCCCCCGCTGGGGGCCTCATGGCTACACCTTC

abundance: -
v_gene: TRBV5-1
d_gene: TRBD1
j_gene: TRBJ2-7
CDR3aa: CASSSGYGRGQGAHEQYF
CDR3nt: TGCGCCAGCAGCTCCGGATACGGACGGGGACAGGGTGCCCACGAGCAGTACTTC

abundance: -
v_gene: TRBV19
d_gene: TRBD2
j_gene: TRBJ2-3
CDR3aa: CASSLTRGGVDTQYF
CDR3nt: TGTGCCAGTAGTCTCACCCGGGGGGGGGTGGATACGCAGTATTTT

abundance: few
v_gene: TRBV30
d_gene: TRBD1
j_gene: TRBJ1-1
CDR3aa: CAWSTTGFGAFF
CDR3nt: TGTGCCTGGAGTACGACAGGGTTTGGAGCTTTCTTT

abundance: -
v_gene: TRBV6-5
d_gene: TRBD1
j_gene: TRBJ2-1
CDR3aa: CASSYLGTGYINEQFF
CDR3nt: TGTGCCAGCAGTTACCTTGGGACAGGGTACATCAATGAGCAGTTCTTC

abundance: -
v_gene: TRBV12-3/TRBV12-4
d_gene: TRBD1
j_gene: TRBJ1-2
CDR3aa: CASSGYRGEGYTF
CDR3nt: TGTGCCAGCAGCGGGTACAGGGGTGAGGGCTACACCTTC

abundance: -
v_gene: TRBV6-5
d_gene: -
j_gene: TRBJ1-1
CDR3aa: CASREPGGKNTEAFF
CDR3nt: TGTGCCAGCAGAGAGCCCGGGGGGAAGAACACTGAAGCTTTCTTT

abundance: -
v_gene: TRBV29-1
d_gene: -
j_gene: TRBJ2-7
CDR3aa: CSVERGQGSSYEQYF
CDR3nt: TGCAGCGTTGAGAGGGGTCAGGGGTCATCCTACGAGCAGTACTTC

abundance: -
v_gene: TRBV19
d_gene: -
j_gene: TRBJ1-2
CDR3aa: CASSIPLENYGYTF
CDR3nt: TGTGCCAGTAGTATTCCTCTTGAGAACTATGGCTACACCTTC

abundance: -
v_gene: TRBV19
d_gene: -
j_gene: TRBJ1-4
CDR3aa: CASTLAPATNEKLFF
CDR3nt: TGTGCCAGTACGTTGGCACCCGCAACTAATGAAAAACTGTTTTTT

abundance: -
v_gene: TRBV28
d_gene: -
j_gene: TRBJ1-1
CDR3aa: CASSLPRGMNTEAFF
CDR3nt: TGTGCCAGCAGTTTACCCCGGGGGATGAACACTGAAGCTTTCTTT

abundance: -
v_gene: TRBV5-5
d_gene: -
j_gene: TRBJ1-5
CDR3aa: CASSLMSGDQPQHF
CDR3nt: TGTGCCAGCAGCTTAATGTCAGGGGATCAGCCCCAGCATTTT

abundance: -
v_gene: TRBV30
d_gene: TRBD1
j_gene: TRBJ1-6
CDR3aa: CAWSTGQGANSPLHF
CDR3nt: TGTGCCTGGAGTACCGGACAGGGCGCTAATTCACCCCTCCACTTT

abundance: -
v_gene: TRBV5-6
d_gene: TRBD1
j_gene: TRBJ1-5
CDR3aa: CASSLADRVNQPQHF
CDR3nt: TGTGCCAGCAGCTTGGCGGACAGGGTAAACCAGCCCCAGCATTTT

abundance: -
v_gene: TRBV2
d_gene: -
j_gene: TRBJ1-2
CDR3aa: CASTDTWQVITFNYGYTF
CDR3nt: TGTGCCAGCACCGACACGTGGCAGGTGATAACTTTTAACTATGGCTACACCTTC

abundance: few
v_gene: TRBV30
d_gene: -
j_gene: TRBJ2-5
CDR3aa: CAWTKSETQYF
CDR3nt: TGTGCCTGGACTAAGTCGGAGACCCAGTACTTC

abundance: -
v_gene: TRBV5-1
d_gene: -
j_gene: TRBJ1-1
CDR3aa: CASSAREVSTEAFF
CDR3nt: TGCGCCAGCAGCGCCAGGGAGGTGAGCACTGAAGCTTTCTTT

abundance: -
v_gene: TRBV5-6
d_gene: -
j_gene: TRBJ2-5
CDR3aa: CASSRKTRGRGKETQYF
CDR3nt: TGTGCCAGCAGTAGGAAAACCAGAGGGAGAGGGAAAGAGACCCAGTACTTC

abundance: few
v_gene: TRBV18
d_gene: -
j_gene: TRBJ2-2
CDR3aa: CASSLNDGGWTGELFF
CDR3nt: TGTGCCAGCTCACTTAACGACGGGGGATGGACCGGGGAGCTGTTTTTT

abundance: -
v_gene: TRBV6-1
d_gene: -
j_gene: TRBJ2-7
CDR3aa: CASSEQGPHYEQYF
CDR3nt: TGTGCCAGCAGTGAACAGGGGCCCCACTACGAGCAGTACTTC

abundance: -
v_gene: TRBV5-5
d_gene: -
j_gene: TRBJ2-1
CDR3aa: CASTRAVHNEQFF
CDR3nt: TGTGCCAGCACCCGAGCGGTACACAATGAGCAGTTCTTC

abundance: -
v_gene: TRBV2
d_gene: TRBD1
j_gene: TRBJ1-6
CDR3aa: CASSEDRAAGSYNSPLHF
CDR3nt: TGTGCCAGCAGTGAGGACAGGGCGGCAGGATCCTATAATTCACCCCTCCACTTT

abundance: -
v_gene: TRBV7-9
d_gene: -
j_gene: TRBJ1-1
CDR3aa: CASSLAGGGEAFF
CDR3nt: TGTGCCAGCAGCTTAGCAGGGGGTGGTGAAGCTTTCTTT

abundance: once
v_gene: TRBV12-5
d_gene: -
j_gene: TRBJ2-5
CDR3aa: CASGLVLETQYF
CDR3nt: TGTGCTAGTGGTTTGGTACTTGAGACCCAGTACTTC

abundance: -
v_gene: TRBV6-5
d_gene: -
j_gene: TRBJ1-2
CDR3aa: CASSYSGGRGHYGYTF
CDR3nt: TGTGCCAGCAGTTACTCGGGGGGGCGCGGACACTATGGCTACACCTTC

abundance: -
v_gene: TRBV30
d_gene: -
j_gene: TRBJ2-2
CDR3aa: CAWRTSGEWTGELFF
CDR3nt: TGTGCCTGGAGGACCTCGGGGGAGTGGACCGGGGAGCTGTTTTTT

abundance: -
v_gene: TRBV19
d_gene: TRBD1
j_gene: TRBJ2-5
CDR3aa: CASAGDRVAETQYF
CDR3nt: TGTGCCAGTGCCGGAGACAGGGTTGCAGAGACCCAGTACTTC

abundance: -
v_gene: TRBV4-1
d_gene: -
j_gene: TRBJ2-3
CDR3aa: CASSQGLRVDTQYF
CDR3nt: TGCGCCAGCAGCCAGGGACTCCGCGTGGATACGCAGTATTTT

abundance: -
v_gene: TRBV25-1
d_gene: TRBD1
j_gene: TRBJ2-7
CDR3aa: CASSTPGQVFFEQYF
CDR3nt: TGTGCCAGCAGTACCCCGGGACAGGTTTTCTTCGAGCAGTACTTC

abundance: -
v_gene: TRBV6-2/TRBV6-3
d_gene: -
j_gene: TRBJ1-5
CDR3aa: CASSSLRRRNQPQHF
CDR3nt: TGTGCCAGCAGTTCACTAAGACGTCGCAATCAGCCCCAGCATTTT

abundance: -
v_gene: TRBV14
d_gene: TRBD1
j_gene: TRBJ2-7
CDR3aa: CASSLTGGLYEQYF
CDR3nt: TGTGCCAGCAGCCTAACAGGGGGCCTCTACGAGCAGTACTTC

abundance: -
v_gene: TRBV6-5
d_gene: -
j_gene: TRBJ2-7
CDR3aa: CASSYGQTYEQYF
CDR3nt: TGTGCCAGCAGTTACGGGCAGACCTACGAGCAGTACTTC

abundance: -
v_gene: TRBV11-2
d_gene: -
j_gene: TRBJ1-1
CDR3aa: CASSLGGGITEAFF
CDR3nt: TGTGCCAGCAGCTTAGGGGGAGGGATCACTGAAGCTTTCTTT

abundance: -
v_gene: TRBV10-1
d_gene: TRBD1
j_gene: TRBJ1-1
CDR3aa: CASGDRATEAFF
CDR3nt: TGCGCCAGCGGGGACAGGGCCACTGAAGCTTTCTTT

abundance: -
v_gene: TRBV20-1
d_gene: -
j_gene: TRBJ1-4
CDR3aa: CSVQGVEKLFF
CDR3nt: TGCAGTGTACAGGGTGTTGAAAAACTGTTTTTT

abundance: -
v_gene: TRBV2
d_gene: -
j_gene: TRBJ2-3
CDR3aa: CASSESQQDTQYF
CDR3nt: TGTGCCAGCAGTGAATCACAGCAAGATACGCAGTATTTT

abundance: -
v_gene: TRBV2
d_gene: TRBD1
j_gene: TRBJ1-5
CDR3aa: CASTGQGEFGQPQHF
CDR3nt: TGTGCCAGCACGGGACAGGGTGAATTCGGTCAGCCCCAGCATTTT

abundance: -
v_gene: TRBV30
d_gene: -
j_gene: TRBJ1-1
CDR3aa: CAWSTGRGLLGTEAFF
CDR3nt: TGTGCCTGGAGTACAGGGAGGGGACTGCTTGGGACTGAAGCTTTCTTT

abundance: -
v_gene: TRBV14
d_gene: -
j_gene: TRBJ1-2
CDR3aa: CASSQEINYGYTF
CDR3nt: TGTGCCAGCAGCCAGGAGATTAACTATGGCTACACCTTC

abundance: -
v_gene: TRBV7-8
d_gene: TRBD1
j_gene: TRBJ1-1
CDR3aa: CASSSRQGVNTEAFF
CDR3nt: TGTGCCAGCAGCTCCCGACAGGGAGTTAACACTGAAGCTTTCTTT

abundance: -
v_gene: TRBV24-1
d_gene: -
j_gene: TRBJ2-3
CDR3aa: CATSDFGRRGGGDTQYF
CDR3nt: TGTGCCACCAGTGATTTCGGGCGTCGAGGGGGGGGTGATACGCAGTATTTT

abundance: -
v_gene: TRBV7-9
d_gene: -
j_gene: TRBJ1-2
CDR3aa: CASSSIHEAPTNGYTF
CDR3nt: TGTGCCAGCAGCTCCATCCACGAAGCGCCCACGAATGGCTACACCTTC

abundance: -
v_gene: TRBV7-9
d_gene: -
j_gene: TRBJ2-7
CDR3aa: CASSLAGDIYEQYF
CDR3nt: TGTGCCAGCAGCTTAGCGGGGGACATCTACGAGCAGTACTTC